The TCR beta chain under discussion was sequenced for a study of cytomegalovirus exposure and HLA in healthy donors. General study findings and limits: Being productive about 87% or about 30% of the time was typical of most TCR beta V segments in an earlier analysis.

This CDR3 has 18 amino acids. Only a few counts were recorded for this clone. Its target is unknown. Researchers ran the PCR with 60 Vbeta and 13 Jbeta primers. Assay used: immunoSEQ multiplex PCR; TCRdb lists only in-frame clones, some missing. The sample shows 150,000 or so clones, 76% of them seen only once. The TCR originated in a female donor in good health and CMV-seronegative. V and J are TRBV21-1 and TRBJ2-3; the tabulated D call, TRBD1, remains unverified against the DNA. TRBV21-1 is reported as a pseudogene. The sample was PBMCs. The CDR3 DNA is TGTGCCAGCAGCGGATCCGGGACAGGGACTTCAAGCACAGATACGCAGTATTTT. This encodes CASSGSGTGTSSTDTQYF.